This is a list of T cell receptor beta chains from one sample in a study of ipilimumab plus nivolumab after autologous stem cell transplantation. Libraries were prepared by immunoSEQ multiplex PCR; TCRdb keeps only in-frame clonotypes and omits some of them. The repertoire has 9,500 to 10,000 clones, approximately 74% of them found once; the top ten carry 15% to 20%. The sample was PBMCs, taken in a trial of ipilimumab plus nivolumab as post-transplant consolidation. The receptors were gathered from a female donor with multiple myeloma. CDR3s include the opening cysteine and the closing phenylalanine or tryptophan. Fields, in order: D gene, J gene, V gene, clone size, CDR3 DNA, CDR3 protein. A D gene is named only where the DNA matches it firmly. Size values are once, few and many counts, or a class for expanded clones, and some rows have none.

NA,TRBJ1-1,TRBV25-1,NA,TGTGCCAGCCTTGGGGATTTGAACACTGAAGCTTTCTTT,CASLGDLNTEAFF
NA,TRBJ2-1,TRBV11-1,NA,TGTGCCAGCAGCTTCAGACGCAATGAGCAGTTCTTC,CASSFRRNEQFF
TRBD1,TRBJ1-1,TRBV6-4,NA,TGTGCCAGCAGTCGACAGGGGGACACTGAAGCTTTCTTT,CASSRQGDTEAFF
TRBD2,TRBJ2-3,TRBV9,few,TGTGCCAGCAGCGGACTAGCGGGAGGGCCGACAGATACGCAGTATTTT,CASSGLAGGPTDTQYF
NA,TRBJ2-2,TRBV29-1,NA,TGCAGCGCTTGGAACACCGGGGAGCTGTTTTTT,CSAWNTGELFF
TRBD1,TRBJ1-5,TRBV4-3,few,TGCGCCAGCAGCCAAGGAGGGACAGGGGCCAATCAGCCCCAGCATTTT,CASSQGGTGANQPQHF
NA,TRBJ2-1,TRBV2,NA,TGTGCCTCGAAAGTACAGGGACTGACGTATGAGCAGTTCTTC,CASKVQGLTYEQFF
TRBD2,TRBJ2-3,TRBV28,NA,TGTGCCAGCAGTTTTGCTAGCGGGAGGCCCCAAAGCACAGATACGCAGTATTTT,CASSFASGRPQSTDTQYF
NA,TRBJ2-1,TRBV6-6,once,TGTGCCAGCAGGCTCCAGGGGCGGAATGAGCAGTTCTTC,CASRLQGRNEQFF
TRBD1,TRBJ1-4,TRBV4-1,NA,TGCGCCAGCAGCAGACAGGGGTTTACTAATGAAAAACTGTTTTTT,CASSRQGFTNEKLFF
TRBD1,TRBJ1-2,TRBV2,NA,TGTGCCAGCAGTGAAGTGGGACAGGAAGACTATGGCTACACCTTC,CASSEVGQEDYGYTF
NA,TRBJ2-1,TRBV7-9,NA,TGTGCCAGCAGCTTAGGGCGGACACAGTCCAATGAGCAGTTCTTC,CASSLGRTQSNEQFF
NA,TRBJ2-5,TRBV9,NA,NA,CASSWDRSFLETQYF
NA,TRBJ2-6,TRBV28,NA,TGTGCCAGCAGTTCGGCGTCTCCTGGGGCCAACGTCCTGACTTTC,CASSSASPGANVLTF
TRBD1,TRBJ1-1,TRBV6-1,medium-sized,TGTGCCAGCAGTCCACAGGGGGCTAACACTGAAGCTTTCTTT,CASSPQGANTEAFF
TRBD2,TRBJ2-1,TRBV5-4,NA,TGTGCCAGCACCTCCGGACTAGCGGGAGTAAATGAGCAGTTCTTC,CASTSGLAGVNEQFF
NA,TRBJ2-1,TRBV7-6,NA,TGTGCCAGCAGCTTAGGCCGGCCCTACAATGAGCAGTTCTTC,CASSLGRPYNEQFF
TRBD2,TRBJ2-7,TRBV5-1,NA,TGCGCCAGCACCCTAGGACCTCTGGGAGGGAACTCCTACGAGCAGTACTTC,CASTLGPLGGNSYEQYF
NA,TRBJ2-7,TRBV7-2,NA,TGTGCCAGCAGCTTGGCACAGGGCGGCGAGCAGTACTTC,CASSLAQGGEQYF
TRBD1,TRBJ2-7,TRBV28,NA,TGTGCCAGCAGTTTAGGTTCGGACAGGTCCTACGAGCAGTACTTC,CASSLGSDRSYEQYF
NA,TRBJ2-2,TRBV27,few,TGTGCCAGCAGTTTACCCTCCGGGGAGCTGTTTTTT,CASSLPSGELFF
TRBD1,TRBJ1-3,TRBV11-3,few,TGTGCCAGCAGCTTGACAGGGGGAAACTCTGGAAACACCATATATTTT,CASSLTGGNSGNTIYF
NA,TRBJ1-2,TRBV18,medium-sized,TGTGCCAGCTCACCTGTCTATGGCTACACCTTC,CASSPVYGYTF
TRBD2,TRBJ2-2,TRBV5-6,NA,TGTGCCAGCAGCTTGACTAGCGGAGAGAACACCGGGGAGCTGTTTTTT,CASSLTSGENTGELFF
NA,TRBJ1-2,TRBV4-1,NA,TGCGCCAGCAGCCAGACCCTAGAACAGGGTAGCTATGGCTACACCTTC,CASSQTLEQGSYGYTF
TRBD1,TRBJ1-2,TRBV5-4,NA,TGTGCCAGCAGCCACTTGAGCACGGACAGGGGGTTTGGCTACACCTTC,CASSHLSTDRGFGYTF
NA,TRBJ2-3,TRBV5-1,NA,TGCGCCAGCAGCGAAGGGTACACAGATACGCAGTATTTT,CASSEGYTDTQYF
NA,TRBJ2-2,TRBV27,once,TGTGCCAGCAGTTTCCCCACCGGGGAGCTGTTTTTT,CASSFPTGELFF
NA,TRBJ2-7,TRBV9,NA,TGTGCCAGCAGCGTAGGGTTAGGTTTTCACGAGCAGTACTTC,CASSVGLGFHEQYF
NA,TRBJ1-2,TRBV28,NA,TGTGCCAGCAGTTTATCGCAGAATTATGGCTACACCTTC,CASSLSQNYGYTF
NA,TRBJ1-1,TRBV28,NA,TGTGCCAGCGGAAAACGAGGGTATAGCGGCACTGAAGCTTTCTTT,CASGKRGYSGTEAFF
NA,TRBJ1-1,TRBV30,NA,TGTGCCTGGAGTAGTTGGCCGCGAGAAGCTTTCTTT,CAWSSWPREAFF
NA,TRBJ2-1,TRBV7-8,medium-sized,TGTGCCAGCAGCCCCGCCAATGAGCAGTTCTTC,CASSPANEQFF
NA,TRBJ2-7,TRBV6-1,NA,TGTGCCAGCAGTGAACCCGGCTACGAGCAGTACTTC,CASSEPGYEQYF
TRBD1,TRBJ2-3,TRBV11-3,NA,TGTGCCAGCAGCCAACAGGGGATCAGCACAGATACGCAGTATTTT,CASSQQGISTDTQYF
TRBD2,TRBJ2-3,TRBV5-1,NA,TGCGCCAGCAGCTTGGTTCTAGCGGGAGTGACAGATACGCAGTATTTT,CASSLVLAGVTDTQYF
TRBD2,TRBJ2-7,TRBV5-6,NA,TGTGCCAGCAGTGAGTACGCGGGGGTCCACGAGCAGTACTTC,CASSEYAGVHEQYF
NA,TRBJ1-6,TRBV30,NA,TGTGCCTGGAGGGACAGAAATAATTCACCCCTCCACTTT,CAWRDRNNSPLHF
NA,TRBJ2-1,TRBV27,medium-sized,TGTGCCAGCAGCCTCGGGGGCGGGGCCGGGCGGGAGCAGTTCTTC,CASSLGGGAGREQFF
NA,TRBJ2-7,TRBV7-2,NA,TGTGCCAGCAGCGTCCGCGGAAACTACCCCTACGAGCAGTACTTC,CASSVRGNYPYEQYF
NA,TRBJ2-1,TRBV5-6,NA,TGTGCCAGCAGGTATCCGGGACTCAGCTCCTACAATGAGCAGTTCTTC,CASRYPGLSSYNEQFF
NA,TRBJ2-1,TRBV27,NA,TGTGCCAGCAGAGGCGGGTCGAGCTCCTACAATGAGCAGTTCTTC,CASRGGSSSYNEQFF
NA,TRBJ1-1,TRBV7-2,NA,TGTGCCAGCAGCTTCGGGCCGAACACTGAAGCTTTCTTT,CASSFGPNTEAFF
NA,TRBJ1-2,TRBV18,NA,TGTGCCAGCTCAGCACTGGAGGACTATGGCTACACCTTC,CASSALEDYGYTF
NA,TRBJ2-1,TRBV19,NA,TGTGCCAGTAGTATTGAACATTCCTACAATGAGCAGTTCTTC,CASSIEHSYNEQFF
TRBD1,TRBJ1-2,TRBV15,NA,TGTGCCACCAGCAGGGGAGGACAGGTGGTTAACGATGGCTACACCTTC,CATSRGGQVVNDGYTF
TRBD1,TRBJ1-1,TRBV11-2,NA,TGTGCCAGCAGCTACACAGGGGGATTAGGGACTGAAGCTTTCTTT,CASSYTGGLGTEAFF
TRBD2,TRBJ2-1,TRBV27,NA,TGTGCCAGCAGTTTAGCGGGAGGGGCGAATGAGCAGTTCTTC,CASSLAGGANEQFF
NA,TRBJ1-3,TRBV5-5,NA,TGTGCCAGCAGGTTTGCCGGAGGAGAGTTAGGAAACACCATATATTTT,CASRFAGGELGNTIYF
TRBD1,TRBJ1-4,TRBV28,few,TGTGCCAGCAGAGAGACCGGGACAGGGGGCGCAAAAGAAAAACTGTTTTTT,CASRETGTGGAKEKLFF
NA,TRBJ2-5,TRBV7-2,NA,TGTGCCAGCAGCTTAATGGGAGGAGAGGAGACCCAGTACTTC,CASSLMGGEETQYF
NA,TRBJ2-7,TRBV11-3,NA,TGTGCCGCCAGCACCCCCTACGAGCAGTACTTC,CAASTPYEQYF
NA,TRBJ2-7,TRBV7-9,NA,TGTGCCAGCAGCACGGGGACTCTATACTACGAGCAGTACTTC,CASSTGTLYYEQYF